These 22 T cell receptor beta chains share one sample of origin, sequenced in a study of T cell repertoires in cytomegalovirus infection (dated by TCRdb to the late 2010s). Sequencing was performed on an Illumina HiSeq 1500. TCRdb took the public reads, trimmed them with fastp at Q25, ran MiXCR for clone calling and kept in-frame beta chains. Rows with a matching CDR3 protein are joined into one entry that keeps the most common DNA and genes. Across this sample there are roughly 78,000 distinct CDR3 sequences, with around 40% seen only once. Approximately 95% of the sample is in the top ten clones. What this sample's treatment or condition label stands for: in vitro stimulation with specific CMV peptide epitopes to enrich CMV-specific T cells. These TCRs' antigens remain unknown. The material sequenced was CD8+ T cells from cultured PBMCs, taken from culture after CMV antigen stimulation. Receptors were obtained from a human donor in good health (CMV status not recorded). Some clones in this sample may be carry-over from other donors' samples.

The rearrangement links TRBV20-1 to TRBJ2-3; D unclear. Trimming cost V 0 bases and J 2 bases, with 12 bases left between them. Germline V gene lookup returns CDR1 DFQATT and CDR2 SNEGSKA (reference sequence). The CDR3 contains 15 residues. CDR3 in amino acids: CSARDRHQPTDTQYF. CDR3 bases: TGCAGTGCTAGAGATAGGCACCAGCCCACAGATACGCAGTATTTT.

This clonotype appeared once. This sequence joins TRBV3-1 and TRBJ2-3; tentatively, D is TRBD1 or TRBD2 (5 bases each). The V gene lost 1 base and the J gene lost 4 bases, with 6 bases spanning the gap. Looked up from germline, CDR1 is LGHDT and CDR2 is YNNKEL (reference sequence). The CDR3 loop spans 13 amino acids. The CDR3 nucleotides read TGTGCCAGCAGCCAAGGGGACCCAGATACGCAGTATTTT. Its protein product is CASSQGDPDTQYF.

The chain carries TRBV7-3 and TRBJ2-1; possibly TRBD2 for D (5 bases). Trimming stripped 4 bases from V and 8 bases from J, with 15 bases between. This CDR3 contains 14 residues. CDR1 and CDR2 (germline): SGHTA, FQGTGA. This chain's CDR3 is CASSYSSGMDEQFF. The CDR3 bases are TGTGCCAGCAGCTATAGCTCGGGGATGGATGAGCAGTTCTTC.

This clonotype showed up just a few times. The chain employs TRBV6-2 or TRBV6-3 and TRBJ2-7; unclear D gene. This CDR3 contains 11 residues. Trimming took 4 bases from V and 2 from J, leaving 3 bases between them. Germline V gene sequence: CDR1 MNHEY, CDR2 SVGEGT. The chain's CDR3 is CASSFAYEQYF. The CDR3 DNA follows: TGTGCCAGCAGTTTCGCCTACGAGCAGTACTTC.

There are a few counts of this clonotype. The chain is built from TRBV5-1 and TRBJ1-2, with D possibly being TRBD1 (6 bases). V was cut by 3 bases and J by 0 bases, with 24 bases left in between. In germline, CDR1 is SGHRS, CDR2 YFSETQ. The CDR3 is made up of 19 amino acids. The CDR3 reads CASSSFGDLTGTSNYGYTF. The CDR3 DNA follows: TGCGCCAGCAGCTCCTTCGGAGACCTGACAGGAACTTCTAACTATGGCTACACCTTC.

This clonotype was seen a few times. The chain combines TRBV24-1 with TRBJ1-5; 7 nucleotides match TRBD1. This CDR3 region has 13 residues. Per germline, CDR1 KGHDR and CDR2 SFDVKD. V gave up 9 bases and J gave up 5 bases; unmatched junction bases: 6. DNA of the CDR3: TGTGCCACCCGACAGGGCCGCGATCAGCCCCAGCATTTT. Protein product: CATRQGRDQPQHF.

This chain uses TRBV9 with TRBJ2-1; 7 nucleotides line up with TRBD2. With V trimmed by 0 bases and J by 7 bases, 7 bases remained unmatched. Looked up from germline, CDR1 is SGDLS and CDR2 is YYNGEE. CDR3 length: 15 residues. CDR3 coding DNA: TGTGCCAGCAGCGTAGTGGCTAGCGGAGGAAATGAGCAGTTCTTC. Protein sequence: CASSVVASGGNEQFF.

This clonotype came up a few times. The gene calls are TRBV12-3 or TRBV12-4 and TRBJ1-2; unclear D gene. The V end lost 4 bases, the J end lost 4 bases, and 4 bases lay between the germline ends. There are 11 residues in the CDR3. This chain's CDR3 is CASSSGYGYTF. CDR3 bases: TGTGCCAGCAGTTCTGGCTATGGCTACACCTTC.

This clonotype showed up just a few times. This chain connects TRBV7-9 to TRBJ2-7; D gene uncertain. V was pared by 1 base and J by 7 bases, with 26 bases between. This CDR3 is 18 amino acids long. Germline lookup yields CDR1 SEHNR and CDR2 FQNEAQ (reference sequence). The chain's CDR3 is CASSLEPVLVTDGYEQYF. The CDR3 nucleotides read TGTGCCAGCAGCTTAGAACCCGTGCTAGTAACCGATGGTTATGAGCAGTACTTC.

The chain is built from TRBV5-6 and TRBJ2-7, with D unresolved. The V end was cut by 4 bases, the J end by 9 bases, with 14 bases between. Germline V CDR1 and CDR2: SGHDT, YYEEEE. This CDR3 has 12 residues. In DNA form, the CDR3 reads TGTGCCAGCAGCCCAGGCGATGGCAGGCAGTACTTC. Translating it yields CASSPGDGRQYF.

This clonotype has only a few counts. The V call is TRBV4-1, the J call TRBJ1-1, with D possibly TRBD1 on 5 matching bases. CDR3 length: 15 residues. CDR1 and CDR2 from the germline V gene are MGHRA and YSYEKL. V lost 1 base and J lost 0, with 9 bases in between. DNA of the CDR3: TGCGCCAGCAGCCAAGTCACAGGACTGAACACTGAAGCTTTCTTT. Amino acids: CASSQVTGLNTEAFF.

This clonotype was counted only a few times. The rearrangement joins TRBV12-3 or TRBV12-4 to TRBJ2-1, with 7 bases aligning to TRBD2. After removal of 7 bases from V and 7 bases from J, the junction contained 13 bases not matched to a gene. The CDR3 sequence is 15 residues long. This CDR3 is CASTHLNGGLNEQFF. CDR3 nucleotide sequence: TGTGCCAGCACTCACCTGAACGGGGGGTTAAATGAGCAGTTCTTC.

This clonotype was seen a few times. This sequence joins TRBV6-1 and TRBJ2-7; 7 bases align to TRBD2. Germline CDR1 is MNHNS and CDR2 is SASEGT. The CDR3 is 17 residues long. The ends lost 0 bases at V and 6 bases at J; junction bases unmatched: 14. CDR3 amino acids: CASSEARYSSGLGEQYF. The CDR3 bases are TGTGCCAGCAGTGAAGCCCGTTACTCTAGCGGCCTCGGCGAGCAGTACTTC.

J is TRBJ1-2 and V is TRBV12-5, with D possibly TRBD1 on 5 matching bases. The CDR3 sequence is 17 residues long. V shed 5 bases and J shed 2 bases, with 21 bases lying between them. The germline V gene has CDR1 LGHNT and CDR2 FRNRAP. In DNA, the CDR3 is TGTGCTAGTGGTCGCCAATTCGAGGGGTCACAGAACTATGGCTACACCTTC. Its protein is CASGRQFEGSQNYGYTF.

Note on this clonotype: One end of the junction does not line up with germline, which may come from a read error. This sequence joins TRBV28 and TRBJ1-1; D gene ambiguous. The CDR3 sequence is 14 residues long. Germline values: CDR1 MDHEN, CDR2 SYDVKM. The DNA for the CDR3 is TGTGCCAGCAGTACTCGGGCTTTGAACTCTGAAGCTTTCTTT. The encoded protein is CASSTRALNSEAFF.

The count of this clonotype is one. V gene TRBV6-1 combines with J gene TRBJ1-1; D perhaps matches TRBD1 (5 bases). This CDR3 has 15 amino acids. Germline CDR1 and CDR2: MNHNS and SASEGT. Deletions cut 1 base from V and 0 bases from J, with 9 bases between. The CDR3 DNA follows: TGTGCCAGCAGTGAAGGGTCAGGGTTGAACACTGAAGCTTTCTTT. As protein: CASSEGSGLNTEAFF.

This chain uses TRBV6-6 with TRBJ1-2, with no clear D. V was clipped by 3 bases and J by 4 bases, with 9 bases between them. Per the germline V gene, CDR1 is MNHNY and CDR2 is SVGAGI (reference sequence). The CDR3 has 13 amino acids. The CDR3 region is CASSYSVTYGYTF. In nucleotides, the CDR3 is TGTGCCAGCAGTTATTCAGTGACCTATGGCTACACCTTC.

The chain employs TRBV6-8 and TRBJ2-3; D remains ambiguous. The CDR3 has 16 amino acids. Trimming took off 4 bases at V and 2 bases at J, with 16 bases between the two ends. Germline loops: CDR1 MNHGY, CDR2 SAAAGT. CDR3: CASSSSPWGITDTQYF. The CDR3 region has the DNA TGTGCCAGCAGTTCCTCTCCATGGGGAATCACAGATACGCAGTATTTT.

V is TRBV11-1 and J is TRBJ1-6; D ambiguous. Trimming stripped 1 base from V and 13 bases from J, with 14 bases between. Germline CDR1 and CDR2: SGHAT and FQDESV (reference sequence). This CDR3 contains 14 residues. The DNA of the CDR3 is TGTGCCAGCAGCTTAGAAGGGCCGGGTTATCCCCTCCACTTT. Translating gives CASSLEGPGYPLHF.

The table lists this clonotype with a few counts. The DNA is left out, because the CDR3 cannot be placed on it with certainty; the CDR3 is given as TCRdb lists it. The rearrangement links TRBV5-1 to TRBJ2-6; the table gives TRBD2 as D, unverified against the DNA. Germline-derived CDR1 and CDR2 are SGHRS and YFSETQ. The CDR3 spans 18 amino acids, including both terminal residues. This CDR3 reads CASSLVFGPGSGANVLTF.

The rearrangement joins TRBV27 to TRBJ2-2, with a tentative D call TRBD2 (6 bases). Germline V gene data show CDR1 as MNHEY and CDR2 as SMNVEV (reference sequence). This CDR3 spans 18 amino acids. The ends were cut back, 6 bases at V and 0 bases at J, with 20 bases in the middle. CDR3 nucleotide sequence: TGTGCCAGCAGCAATAAACGGGCGGGGTTCGCGAACACCGGGGAGCTGTTTTTT. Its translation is CASSNKRAGFANTGELFF.

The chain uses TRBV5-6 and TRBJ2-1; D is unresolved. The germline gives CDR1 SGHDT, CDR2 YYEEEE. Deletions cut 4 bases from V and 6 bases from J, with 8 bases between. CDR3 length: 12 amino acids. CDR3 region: CASSPWLNEQFF. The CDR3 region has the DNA TGTGCCAGCAGCCCTTGGCTCAATGAGCAGTTCTTC.